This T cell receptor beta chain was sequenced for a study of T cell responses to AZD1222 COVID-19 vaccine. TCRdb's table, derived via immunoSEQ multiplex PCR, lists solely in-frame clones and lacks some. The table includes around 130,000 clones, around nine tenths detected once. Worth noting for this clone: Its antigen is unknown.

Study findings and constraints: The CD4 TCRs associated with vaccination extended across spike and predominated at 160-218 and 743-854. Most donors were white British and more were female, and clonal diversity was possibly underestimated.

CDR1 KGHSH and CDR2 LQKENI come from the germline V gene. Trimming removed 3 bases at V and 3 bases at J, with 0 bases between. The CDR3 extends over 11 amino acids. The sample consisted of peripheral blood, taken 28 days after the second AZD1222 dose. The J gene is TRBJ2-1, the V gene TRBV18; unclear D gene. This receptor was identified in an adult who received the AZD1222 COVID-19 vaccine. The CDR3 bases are TGTGCCAGCTCACCCTACAATGAGCAGTTCTTC. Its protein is CASSPYNEQFF.